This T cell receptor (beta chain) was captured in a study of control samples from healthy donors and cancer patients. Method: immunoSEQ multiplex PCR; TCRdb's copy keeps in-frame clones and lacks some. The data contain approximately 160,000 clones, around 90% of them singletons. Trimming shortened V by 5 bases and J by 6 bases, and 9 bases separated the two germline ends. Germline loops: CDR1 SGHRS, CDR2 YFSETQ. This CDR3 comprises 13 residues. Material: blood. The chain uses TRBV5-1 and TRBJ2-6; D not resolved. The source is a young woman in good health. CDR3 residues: CASRGYEANVLTF. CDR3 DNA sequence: TGCGCCAGCAGGGGATATGAGGCCAACGTCCTGACTTTC. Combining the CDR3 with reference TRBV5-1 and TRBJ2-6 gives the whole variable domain KAGVTQTPRYLIKTRGQQVTLSCSPISGHRSVSWYQQTPGQGLQFLFEYFSETQRNKGNFPGRFSGRQFSNSRSEMNVSTLELGDSALYLCASRGYEANVLTFGAGSRLTVL.